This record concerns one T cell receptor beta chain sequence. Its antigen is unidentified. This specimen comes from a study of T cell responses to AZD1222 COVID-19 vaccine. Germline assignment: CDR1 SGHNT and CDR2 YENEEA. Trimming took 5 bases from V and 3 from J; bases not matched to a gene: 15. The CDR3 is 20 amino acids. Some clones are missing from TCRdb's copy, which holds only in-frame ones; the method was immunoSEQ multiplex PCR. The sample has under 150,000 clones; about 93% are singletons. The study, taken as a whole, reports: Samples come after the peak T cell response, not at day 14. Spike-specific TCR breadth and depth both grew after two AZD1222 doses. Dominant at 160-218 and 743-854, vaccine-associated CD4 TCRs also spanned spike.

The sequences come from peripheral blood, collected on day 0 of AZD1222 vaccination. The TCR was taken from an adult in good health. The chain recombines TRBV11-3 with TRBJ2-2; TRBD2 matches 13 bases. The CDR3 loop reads CASSPGLKLAGGPDTGELFF. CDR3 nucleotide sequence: TGTGCCAGCAGCCCGGGCTTGAAACTAGCGGGAGGGCCTGACACCGGGGAGCTGTTTTTT.